The 25 T cell receptor beta chains listed next were all sequenced from one sample in a study of cytomegalovirus exposure and HLA in healthy donors (TCRdb year 2017). Libraries were made using the immunoSEQ multiplex PCR assay. For the multiplex PCR, a mixture combining 60 forward primers for TCR Vbeta segments and 13 reverse primers for TCR Jbeta segments was used. This is the immuneACCESS table as TCRdb keeps it, with only in-frame sequences that have V and J called. A part of the clones is gone; compared with another copy, unresolved V genes explain less than half, and the rest is unexplained. The table for this sample lists about 80,000 clones; 62% of them were counted only once. About 4.7% of the sample lies in the top ten. The sample taken for sequencing was PBMCs. The receptors come from a male donor in good health and CMV-seropositive.

This clone was seen at least ten times. The V call is TRBV27, the J call TRBJ1-5; D is possibly TRBD1 (6 bases). V was clipped by 2 bases and J by 7 bases, with 24 bases between them. In germline, CDR1 is MNHEY, CDR2 SMNVEV (reference sequence). This CDR3 contains 18 residues. CDR3 sequence: CASSLPVGARGYRQPQHF. DNA for the CDR3: TGTGCCAGCAGTTTACCAGTCGGGGCCAGGGGCTACAGGCAGCCCCAGCATTTT.

This chain uses TRBV9 with TRBJ2-5, with 8 nucleotides matching TRBD2. Unmatched junction bases numbered 8, after V lost 7 bases and J lost 0 bases. The V gene's germline CDR1 is SGDLS and CDR2 YYNGEE. The CDR3 spans 15 residues. The DNA of the CDR3 is TGTGCCAGCTCCTTAGCGGGGACCCACCAAGAGACCCAGTACTTC. Encoded protein: CASSLAGTHQETQYF.

This clone turned up a few times. The J gene is TRBJ2-3, the V gene TRBV5-1; 9 nucleotides line up with TRBD2. This CDR3 has 14 residues. The V segment lost 0 bases and the J segment 6 bases; nucleotides outside the gene matches: 2. CDR1 is SGHRS, CDR2 YFSETQ, per germline. This CDR3 reads CASSLAGTSDTQYF. CDR3 in DNA: TGCGCCAGCAGCTTGGCCGGGACTAGCGATACGCAGTATTTT.

DNA of the CDR3: TGTGCCAGCAGCGTAGGAGAGGGGGCGTTAGGGCAGCCCCAGCATTTT. Translated: CASSVGEGALGQPQHF. The chain is built from TRBV9 and TRBJ1-5; 7 bases are a match to TRBD1. Germline V gene lookup returns CDR1 SGDLS and CDR2 YYNGEE. V was clipped by 0 bases and J by 7 bases; unmatched bases: 10. This CDR3 is built from 16 residues.

This chain uses TRBV30 with TRBJ2-7, with 7 nucleotides matching TRBD1. With V trimmed by 0 bases and J by 1 base, 9 bases remained unmatched. The CDR3 loop spans 16 amino acids. The germline V gene has CDR1 GTSNPN and CDR2 SVGIG (reference sequence). As DNA, the CDR3 is TGTGCCTGGAGTGTTGCAAGCCGGGACAGTTCCTACGAGCAGTACTTC. It is translated as CAWSVASRDSSYEQYF.

The J gene is TRBJ2-6, the V gene TRBV7-8; tentatively, D is TRBD2 (6 bases). This CDR3 is built from 17 residues. The germline gives CDR1 SGHVS, CDR2 FQNEAQ. V lost 5 bases and J 4 bases, leaving 18 bases between the germline ends. CDR3 coding DNA: TGTGCCAGCAGCCAACCTCCCCGGGGGTTGGGGGCCAACGTCCTGACTTTC. This translates into CASSQPPRGLGANVLTF.

V gene TRBV7-9 combines with J gene TRBJ2-1, with D perhaps matching TRBD2 (5 bases). Trimming took off 3 bases at V and 7 bases at J, with 16 bases between the two ends. The CDR3 length is 15 residues. CDR1 is SEHNR, CDR2 FQNEAQ, per germline (reference sequence). Here the CDR3 reads CASSLGGGPVNEQFF. CDR3 coding DNA: TGTGCCAGCAGCTTGGGTGGCGGGCCTGTGAATGAGCAGTTCTTC.

The chain recombines TRBV7-3 with TRBJ2-7; tentative D call: TRBD1 (5 bases). The CDR3 extends over 13 amino acids. Germline CDR1 SGHTA, CDR2 FQGTGA. The ends were cut back, 5 bases at V and 4 bases at J, with 12 bases in the middle. CDR3: CASSASQGYEQYF. For the CDR3, the DNA is TGTGCCAGCAGCGCGAGCCAGGGATACGAGCAGTACTTC.

The chain is built from TRBV4-1 and TRBJ2-7, with TRBD2 matching 9 bases. The V segment lost 1 base and the J segment 7 bases; nucleotides outside the gene matches: 8. Germline CDR1 and CDR2: MGHRA and YSYEKL. This CDR3 has 15 amino acids. Here the CDR3 reads CASSQGGSGGCEQYF. The CDR3 region has the DNA TGCGCCAGCAGCCAAGGGGGTAGCGGGGGATGTGAGCAGTACTTC.

This chain joins TRBV29-1 and TRBJ2-5; 10 bases map to TRBD2. There are 17 residues in the CDR3. Germline trimming cut 0 bases from V and 1 base from J; bases unmatched to any gene: 8. Germline assignment: CDR1 SQVTM and CDR2 ANQGSEA. The CDR3 nucleotides read TGCAGCGTTGAAGATCGGCCAGCGGGGGGGCTCCAAGAGACCCAGTACTTC. It specifies CSVEDRPAGGLQETQYF. Together with reference TRBV29-1 and TRBJ2-5, the CDR3 gives the full variable domain: SAVISQKPSRDICQRGTSLTIQCQVDSQVTMMFWYRQQPGQSLTLIATANQGSEATYESGFVIDKFPISRPNLTFSTLTVSNMSPEDSSIYLCSVEDRPAGGLQETQYFGPGTRLLVL.

The chain links TRBV9 to TRBJ2-7, with 8 bases matching TRBD2. Germline loops: CDR1 SGDLS, CDR2 YYNGEE. The CDR3 length is 15 residues. V trimming: 0 bases; J trimming: 6 bases; junction bases outside the gene matches: 8. CDR3 amino acids: CASSVAGLAEGEQYF. The CDR3 coding sequence is TGTGCCAGCAGCGTAGCTGGACTAGCTGAGGGCGAGCAGTACTTC. The full variable domain, with the rest looked up from reference TRBV9 and TRBJ2-7, is DSGVTQTPKHLITATGQRVTLRCSPRSGDLSVYWYQQSLDQGLQFLIQYYNGEERAKGNILERFSAQQFPDLHSELNLSSLELGDSALYFCASSVAGLAEGEQYFGPGTRLTVT.

This clone has only a few counts. The CDR3 DNA is TGTGCCACCAGCAGAGATCAGGGGGGTTCCTCTGGAAACACCATATATTTT. Translating it yields CATSRDQGGSSGNTIYF. The chain joins TRBV15 to TRBJ1-3; TRBD1 matches at 7 bases. This CDR3 is 17 amino acids long. J lost 0 bases, V lost 0 bases, and 5 bases had no gene match. Germline V gene lookup returns CDR1 LNHNV and CDR2 YYDKDF (reference sequence).

This clone was seen only once. The J gene is TRBJ2-7, the V gene TRBV28; D uncertain. V gave up 6 bases and J gave up 3 bases, with 15 bases separating them. CDR1 and CDR2 (germline): MDHEN, SYDVKM. CDR3 size: 14 residues. The DNA for the CDR3 is TGTGCCAGCAGAAGCATCGAGTTTGACTACGAGCAGTACTTC. This translates into CASRSIEFDYEQYF.

The chain recombines TRBV7-2 with TRBJ1-2; 10 nucleotides agree with TRBD1. V shed 5 bases and J 7 bases; nucleotides not matched to a gene: 7. This CDR3 has 14 amino acids. Germline lookup yields CDR1 SGHTA and CDR2 FQGNSA. CDR3 protein: CASSPRQGASGYTF. As DNA, the CDR3 is TGTGCCAGCAGCCCAAGACAGGGGGCGAGTGGCTACACCTTC.

There are a few counts of this clone. This chain links TRBV28 with TRBJ2-3, with 9 nucleotides matching TRBD2. V was pared by 6 bases and J by 1 base, with 2 bases of the junction left unmatched. Germline V gene data show CDR1 as MDHEN and CDR2 as SYDVKM. CDR3 size: 14 residues. The CDR3 DNA reads as TGTGCCAGCAGGCGCGGGGGGGGCACAGATACGCAGTATTTT. This encodes CASRRGGGTDTQYF.

The genes are TRBV19 and TRBJ2-5, with 11 bases identical to TRBD1. CDR1 is LNHDA and CDR2 is SQIVND in the germline V gene (reference sequence). The CDR3 extends over 14 amino acids. The ends lost 5 bases at V and 4 bases at J; junction bases unmatched: 3. CDR3 coding DNA: TGTGCCAGTAGTTCGGACAGGGGGCGAGAGACCCAGTACTTC. Its protein product is CASSSDRGRETQYF. The whole variable domain, remainder taken from reference TRBV19 and TRBJ2-5, is DGGITQSPKYLFRKEGQNVTLSCEQNLNHDAMYWYRQDPGQGLRLIYYSQIVNDFQKGDIAEGYSVSREKKESFPLTVTSAQKNPTAFYLCASSSDRGRETQYFGPGTRLLVL.

The rearrangement uses TRBV28 and TRBJ1-5, with 9 bases matching TRBD1. The CDR3 length is 17 residues. Per the germline V gene, CDR1 is MDHEN and CDR2 is SYDVKM. The junction had 4 bases not matched to a gene; V was cut back by 0 bases and J by 1 base. The CDR3 bases are TGTGCCAGCAGTTTATGGGGGACAGGGCAAAGCAATCAGCCCCAGCATTTT. The encoded protein is CASSLWGTGQSNQPQHF. The full variable domain, its missing parts supplied by reference TRBV28 and TRBJ1-5, is DVKVTQSSRYLVKRTGEKVFLECVQDMDHENMFWYRQDPGLGLRLIYFSYDVKMKEKGDIPEGYSVSREKKERFSLILESASTNQTSMYLCASSLWGTGQSNQPQHFGDGTRLSIL.

This clone was picked up one time. The CDR3 reads CALRRGPPYEQYF. The CDR3 DNA is TGTGCCCTCCGAAGGGGGCCCCCCTACGAGCAGTACTTC. This rearrangement joins TRBV19 to TRBJ2-7; 7 bases fit TRBD1. CDR1 is LNHDA and CDR2 is SQIVND in the germline V gene (reference sequence). After removal of 11 bases from V and 2 bases from J, the junction contained 9 bases not matched to a gene. The CDR3 extends over 13 amino acids. The whole variable domain, filled in from reference TRBV19 and TRBJ2-7, reads DGGITQSPKYLFRKEGQNVTLSCEQNLNHDAMYWYRQDPGQGLRLIYYSQIVNDFQKGDIAEGYSVSREKKESFPLTVTSAQKNPTAFYLCALRRGPPYEQYFGPGTRLTVT.

The gene calls are TRBV7-8 and TRBJ1-2; TRBD1 matches 7 bases. CDR1 and CDR2 (germline): SGHVS, FQNEAQ. V was clipped by 1 base and J by 3 bases; unmatched bases: 11. This CDR3 has 17 residues. The CDR3 here is CASSLGDSAKGDYGYTF. The CDR3 nucleotides are TGTGCCAGCAGCTTAGGGGACAGCGCAAAAGGGGACTATGGCTACACCTTC.

The rearrangement uses TRBV19 and TRBJ1-1, with 10 bases identical to TRBD1. The V gene end was trimmed by 5 bases and the J gene end by 0 bases; junction bases not matched to a gene: 6. The CDR3 totals 16 residues. CDR1 is LNHDA, CDR2 SQIVND, per germline (reference sequence). CDR3 sequence: CASSGGQGTMNTEAFF. CDR3 DNA sequence: TGTGCCAGTAGTGGGGGACAGGGGACCATGAACACTGAAGCTTTCTTT.

This chain joins TRBV9 and TRBJ2-7; 8 positions agree with TRBD2. Germline V CDR1 and CDR2: SGDLS, YYNGEE. This CDR3 has 14 amino acids. Losses at the gene ends were 4 bases for V and 9 bases for J; bases not matched to a gene: 12. In DNA, the CDR3 is TGTGCCAGCAGCCCCCGGGGTAGCGGGGCTATGCAGTACTTC. Protein: CASSPRGSGAMQYF.

This clone occurred a few times. The same CDR3 is also encoded by other DNA sequences in this sample. The CDR3 sequence: CASSVGTVNTGELFF. The DNA for the CDR3 is TGTGCCAGCAGCGTGGGGACAGTCAACACCGGGGAGCTGTTTTTT. The chain uses TRBV9 and TRBJ2-2, with 7 bases aligning to TRBD1. Germline lookup yields CDR1 SGDLS and CDR2 YYNGEE. The CDR3 has 15 residues. The V gene end was trimmed by 2 bases and the J gene end by 2 bases; junction bases not matched to a gene: 3. Based on the CDR3 plus reference TRBV9 and TRBJ2-2, the full variable domain is DSGVTQTPKHLITATGQRVTLRCSPRSGDLSVYWYQQSLDQGLQFLIQYYNGEERAKGNILERFSAQQFPDLHSELNLSSLELGDSALYFCASSVGTVNTGELFFGEGSRLTVL.

This clone was seen a few times. The chain has TRBV6-5 and TRBJ2-5; 7 nucleotides align to TRBD1. TRBJ2-7 matches the DNA end more closely, so the J call is doubtful. CDR3 size: 14 residues. The germline V gene has CDR1 MNHEY and CDR2 SVGAGI. The CDR3 DNA reads TGTGCCAGCAGTGCCCTGACAGGGACCTACGAGCAGTACTTC. This translates into CASSALTGTYEQYF.

The chain joins TRBV27 to TRBJ2-5; TRBD1 matches 8 bases. Germline-derived CDR1 and CDR2 are MNHEY and SMNVEV (reference sequence). V trimming: 5 bases; J trimming: 3 bases; junction bases outside the gene matches: 5. The CDR3 spans 14 residues. This CDR3 is CASSHRTGKETQYF. The CDR3 DNA is TGTGCCAGCAGTCACCGGACAGGGAAAGAGACCCAGTACTTC.

The CDR3 spells CAWTHGSGDGYTF. CDR3 coding DNA: TGTGCCTGGACCCATGGTTCAGGGGATGGCTACACCTTC. The V call is TRBV30, the J call TRBJ1-2, with D perhaps matching TRBD1 (6 bases). Looked up from germline, CDR1 is GTSNPN and CDR2 is SVGIG (reference sequence). Trimming stripped 4 bases from V and 6 bases from J, with 15 bases between. This CDR3 contains 13 residues.